This TCR beta chain is drawn from a study of response to subunit inactivated influenza vaccine. Findings and limits, study-wide: Few new T cells, the authors suggested, are recruited by each seasonal influenza vaccination.

This clonotype was recorded many times. Its specificity is not known. A single record per CDR3 protein comes from TCRdb applying MiXCR to the RT-PCR reads. The table lists 400,000 to 650,000 distinct CDR3 sequences, approximately 7.3% of them singletons. The junction had 3 bases not matched to a gene; V was cut back by 0 bases and J by 4 bases. The CDR3 has 15 amino acids. In germline, CDR1 is LGHNA, CDR2 YSLEER. This chain joins TRBV4-3 and TRBJ2-5; 9 bases map to TRBD1. The receptor comes from a man aged 50 to 69 who received an inactivated influenza vaccine. Sequenced material: PBMCs from blood, taken roughly 24 months after vaccination. The CDR3 DNA reads TGCGCCAGCAGCCAAGAAAGGACAGGGGTAGAGACCCAGTACTTC. Its translation: CASSQERTGVETQYF.